This T cell receptor (beta chain) was sequenced in a study of metastatic and nonmetastatic thyroid tumors (dated by TCRdb to between 2020 and 2021). Turning to the overall study: Repertoires were compared across peripheral blood and tumor or nodule tissue samples from malignant and benign thyroid patients. What the research found in general, with its limitations: In both blood and tumor samples, malignant tumors were reported to have significantly higher TCR beta diversity than benign nodules.

V is pared back by 2 bases and J by 5 bases, with 12 bases lying between the germline termini. The CDR3, from cysteine to phenylalanine, totals 14 residues. CDR3 DNA only is kept here, 42 bases in frame from base 1. To prepare the library, PCR was applied. The reads were generated on an Illumina HiSeq 4000. High-throughput sequencing was used to profile the TCR beta-chain CDR3 region of each patient. The source study handled its data this way. A classifier to discriminate distant-metastatic papillary thyroid cancer patients was built from CDR3 differences across clinicopathological groups. The Shannon index was used to measure repertoire diversity, and the Morisita-Horn index was used to measure how similar tumor and blood repertoires were. The public reads were run again by TCRdb, first through fastp at Q25 and then through MiXCR, and only productive beta chains were kept. These V and J calls are TCRdb output, not the study's own analysis. Recorded for this sample are about 24,000 clones; 20% to 25% of them occurred a single time. The top ten hold approximately 13% of the sample.

None of the patients had been given any treatment before thyroid surgery. Using T-cell receptor beta sequencing, the researchers looked back retrospectively at clinical samples from patients, gathered between about 2011 and 2019. Only a few counts were recorded for this clone. The target of this receptor is not known. No clone much larger than this one lies a single base away; base qualities are absent. Recombination connected TRBV12-3 or TRBV12-4 to TRBJ1-1, with TRBD1 as a weak D call on 5 bases. Sequenced material: blood. This sequence originates from a male donor with papillary thyroid cancer or a benign thyroid nodule (not recorded which). Some clones in this sample may be carry-over from other donors' samples. CDR3 protein: CASSLSGIGTEAFF. The bases read TGTGCCAGCAGTTTATCAGGGATAGGGACTGAAGCTTTCTTT.